The T cell receptor beta chain under discussion was sequenced for a study of technical replicates of blood from a few donors. Germline lookup yields CDR1 DFQATT and CDR2 SNEGSKA (reference sequence). This CDR3 is built from 10 residues. Between the trimmed V and J ends, which lost 6 bases and 6 bases, there was a span of 6 bases. Assay: immunoSEQ multiplex PCR; the TCRdb copy retains only in-frame clones and omits some. The sample lists around 76,000 clones; approximately 98% were seen once. The sample consisted of T cells isolated from PBMCs. The sequence derives from a human donor in good health. The chain links TRBV20-1 to TRBJ2-1, with D tentatively TRBD2 (6 bases). The CDR3 protein is CSAGGNEQFF. CDR3 DNA: TGCAGTGCCGGGGGCAATGAGCAGTTCTTC.